The sequence of this T cell receptor beta chain was determined in a study of glioma-infiltrating T cells. TCR alpha and beta CDR3 regions were amplified from RNA using iRepertoire nested multiplex PCR. MiXCR was run by TCRdb on the multiplex PCR reads, yielding one entry per CDR3 protein. The sample lists about 140,000 distinct CDR3 sequences, 30% to 40% occurring once. CDR1 is GTSNPN, CDR2 SVGIG, per germline (reference sequence). The V gene lost 4 bases and the J gene lost 2 bases, with 14 bases spanning the gap. This CDR3 has 14 amino acids. The receptor comes from a human donor with low-grade glioma or glioblastoma, undergoing nonglioma brain surgery, or in good health (not recorded which). This sequence joins TRBV30 and TRBJ1-2; D ambiguous. The source material was glioma tissue, nonneoplastic brain tissue, or PBMCs (not recorded which). The CDR3 here is CAWKTRVGNYGYTF. The CDR3 nucleotides are TGTGCCTGGAAAACGAGGGTCGGCAACTATGGCTACACCTTC.